The next 4 T cell receptor beta chains were all read from a single sample in a study of T cells in Graves' hyperthyroidism and ophthalmopathy. Researchers took RNA transcripts and amplified the TCR beta CDR3 regions from them. RT-PCR in the first round (using the HTBI primer set) targeted the TCR CDR3. Using its own MiXCR run on the multiplex PCR reads, TCRdb lists one record per CDR3 protein. The table records around 430,000 distinct CDR3 sequences, just under 15% of them present only once. Material: blood. All receptors come from a woman in her 30s with Graves' hyperthyroidism.

This clonotype came up many times. The V call is TRBV13, the J call TRBJ2-2, with D possibly being TRBD2 (5 bases). V was cut by 0 bases and J by 4 bases, with 12 bases left in between. Per the germline V gene, CDR1 is PRHDT and CDR2 is FYEKMQ (reference sequence). The CDR3 runs to 16 residues. The CDR3 here is CASSLGFRGVTGELFF. The CDR3 DNA sequence: TGTGCCAGCAGCTTAGGTTTCCGGGGAGTCACCGGGGAGCTGTTTTTT.

In this sample, this clonotype turned up many times. The chain uses TRBV28 and TRBJ1-1, with TRBD1 matching 8 bases. This CDR3 spans 15 amino acids. CDR1 and CDR2 (germline): MDHEN, SYDVKM. Losses at the gene ends were 3 bases for V and 9 bases for J; bases not matched to a gene: 12. The CDR3 DNA is TGTGCCAGCAGTTTTTCCGGACAGGGCGGATCGAAAGCTTTCTTT. Residues: CASSFSGQGGSKAFF.

CDR3 coding DNA: TGTGCCAGCAGCCAAAGTGGCCCTGAGCAGTTCTTC. This codes for CASSQSGPEQFF. V gene TRBV3-1 combines with J gene TRBJ2-1; D remains ambiguous. Germline V gene data show CDR1 as LGHDT and CDR2 as YNNKEL (reference sequence). The V gene lost 2 bases and the J gene lost 9 bases, with 8 bases spanning the gap. The CDR3 spans 12 residues.

The sample holds a few counts of this clonotype. The V and J genes are TRBV7-9 and TRBJ2-3; D is uncertain. The CDR3 has 15 residues. Trimming removed 5 bases at V and 2 bases at J, with 14 bases between. The V gene's germline CDR1 is SEHNR and CDR2 FQNEAQ (reference sequence). In DNA, the CDR3 is TGTGCCAGCAGCCGATTGGGGTGGGACACAGATACGCAGTATTTT. Translated, it gives CASSRLGWDTDTQYF.